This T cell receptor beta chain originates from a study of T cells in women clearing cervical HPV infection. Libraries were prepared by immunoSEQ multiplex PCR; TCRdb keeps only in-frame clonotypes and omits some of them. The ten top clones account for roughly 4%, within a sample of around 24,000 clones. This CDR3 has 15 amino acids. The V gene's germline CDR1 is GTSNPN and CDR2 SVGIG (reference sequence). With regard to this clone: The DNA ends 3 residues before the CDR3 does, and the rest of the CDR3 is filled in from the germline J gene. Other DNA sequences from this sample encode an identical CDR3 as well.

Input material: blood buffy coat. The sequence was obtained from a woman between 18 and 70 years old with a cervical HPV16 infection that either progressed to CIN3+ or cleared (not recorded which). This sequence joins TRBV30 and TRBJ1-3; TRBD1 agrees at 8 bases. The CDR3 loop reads CAWSPVGTGASTIYF. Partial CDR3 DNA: TGTGCCTGGAGCCCTGTCGGGACAGGTGCTTCCACG.